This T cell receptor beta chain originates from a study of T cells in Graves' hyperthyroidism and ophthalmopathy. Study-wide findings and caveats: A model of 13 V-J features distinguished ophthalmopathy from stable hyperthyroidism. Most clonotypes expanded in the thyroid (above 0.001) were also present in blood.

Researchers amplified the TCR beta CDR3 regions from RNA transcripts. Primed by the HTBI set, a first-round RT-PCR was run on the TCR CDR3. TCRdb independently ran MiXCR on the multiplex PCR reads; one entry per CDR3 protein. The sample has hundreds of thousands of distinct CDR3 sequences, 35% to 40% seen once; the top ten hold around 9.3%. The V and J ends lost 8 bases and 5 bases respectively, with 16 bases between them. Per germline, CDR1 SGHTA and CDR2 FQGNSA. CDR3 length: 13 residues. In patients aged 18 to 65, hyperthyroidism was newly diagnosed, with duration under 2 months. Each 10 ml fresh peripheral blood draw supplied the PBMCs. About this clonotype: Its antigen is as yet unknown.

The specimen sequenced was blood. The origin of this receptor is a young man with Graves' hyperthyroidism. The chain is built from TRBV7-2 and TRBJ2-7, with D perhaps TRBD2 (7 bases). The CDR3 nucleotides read TGTGCCAGCCGCCCCGGGGGGCCAAACGAGCAGTACTTC. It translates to CASRPGGPNEQYF.